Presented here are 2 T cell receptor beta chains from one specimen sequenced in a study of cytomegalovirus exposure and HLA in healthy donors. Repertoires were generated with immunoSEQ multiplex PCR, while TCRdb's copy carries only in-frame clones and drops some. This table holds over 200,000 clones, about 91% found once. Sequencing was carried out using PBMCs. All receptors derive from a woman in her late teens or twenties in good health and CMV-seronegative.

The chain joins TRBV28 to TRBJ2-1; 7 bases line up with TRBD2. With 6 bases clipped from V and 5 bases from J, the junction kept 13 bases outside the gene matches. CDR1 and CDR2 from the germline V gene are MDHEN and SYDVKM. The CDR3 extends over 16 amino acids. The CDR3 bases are TGTGCCAGCAGGAGAGACGCCGGGACTACCAACAATGAGCAGTTCTTC. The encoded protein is CASRRDAGTTNNEQFF.

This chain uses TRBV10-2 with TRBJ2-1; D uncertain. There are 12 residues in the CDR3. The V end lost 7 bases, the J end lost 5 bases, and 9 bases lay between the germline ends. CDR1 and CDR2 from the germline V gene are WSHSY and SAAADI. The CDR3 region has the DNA TGCGCCAGCAAGAGATCCGACAATGAGCAGTTCTTC. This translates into CASKRSDNEQFF.